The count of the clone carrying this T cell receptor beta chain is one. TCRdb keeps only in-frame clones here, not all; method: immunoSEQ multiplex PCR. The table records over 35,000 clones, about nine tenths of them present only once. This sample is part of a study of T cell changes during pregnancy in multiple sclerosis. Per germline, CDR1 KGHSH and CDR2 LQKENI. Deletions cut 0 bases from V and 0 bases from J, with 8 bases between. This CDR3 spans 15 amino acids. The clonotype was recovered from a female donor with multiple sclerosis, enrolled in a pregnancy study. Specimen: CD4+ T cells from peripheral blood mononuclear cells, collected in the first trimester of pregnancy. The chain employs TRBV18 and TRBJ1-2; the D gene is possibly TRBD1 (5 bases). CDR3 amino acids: CASSPPTDSNYGYTF. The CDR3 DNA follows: TGTGCCAGCTCACCACCGACAGATTCTAACTATGGCTACACCTTC.